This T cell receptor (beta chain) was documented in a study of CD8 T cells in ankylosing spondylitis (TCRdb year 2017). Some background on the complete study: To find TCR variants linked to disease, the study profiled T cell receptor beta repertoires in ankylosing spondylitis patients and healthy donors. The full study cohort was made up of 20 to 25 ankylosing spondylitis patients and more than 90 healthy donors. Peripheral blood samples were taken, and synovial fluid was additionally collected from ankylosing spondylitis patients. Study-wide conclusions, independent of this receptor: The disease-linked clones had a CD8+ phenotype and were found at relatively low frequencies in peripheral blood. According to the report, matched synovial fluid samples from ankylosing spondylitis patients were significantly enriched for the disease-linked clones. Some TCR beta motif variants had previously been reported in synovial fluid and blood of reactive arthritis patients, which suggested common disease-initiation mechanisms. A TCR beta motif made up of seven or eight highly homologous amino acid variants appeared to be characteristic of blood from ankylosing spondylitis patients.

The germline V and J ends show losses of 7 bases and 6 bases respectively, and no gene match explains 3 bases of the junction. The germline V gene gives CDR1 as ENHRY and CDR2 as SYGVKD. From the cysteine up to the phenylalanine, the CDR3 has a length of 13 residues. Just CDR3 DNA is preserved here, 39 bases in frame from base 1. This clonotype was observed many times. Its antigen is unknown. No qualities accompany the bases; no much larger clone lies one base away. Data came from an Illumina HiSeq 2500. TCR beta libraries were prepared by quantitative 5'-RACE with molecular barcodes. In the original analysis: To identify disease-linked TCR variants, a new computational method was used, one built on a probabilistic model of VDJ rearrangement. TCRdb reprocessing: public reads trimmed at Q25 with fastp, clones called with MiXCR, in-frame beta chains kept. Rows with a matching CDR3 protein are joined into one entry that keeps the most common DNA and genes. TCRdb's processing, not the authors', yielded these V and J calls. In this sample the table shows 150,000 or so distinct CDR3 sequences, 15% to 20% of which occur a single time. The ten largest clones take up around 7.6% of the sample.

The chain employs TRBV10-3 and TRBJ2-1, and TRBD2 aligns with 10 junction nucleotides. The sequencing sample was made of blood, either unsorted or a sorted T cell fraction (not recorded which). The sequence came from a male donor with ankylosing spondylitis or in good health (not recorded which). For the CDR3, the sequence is CAITSGRANEQFF. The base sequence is TGTGCCATCACCAGCGGGAGGGCCAATGAGCAGTTCTTC.